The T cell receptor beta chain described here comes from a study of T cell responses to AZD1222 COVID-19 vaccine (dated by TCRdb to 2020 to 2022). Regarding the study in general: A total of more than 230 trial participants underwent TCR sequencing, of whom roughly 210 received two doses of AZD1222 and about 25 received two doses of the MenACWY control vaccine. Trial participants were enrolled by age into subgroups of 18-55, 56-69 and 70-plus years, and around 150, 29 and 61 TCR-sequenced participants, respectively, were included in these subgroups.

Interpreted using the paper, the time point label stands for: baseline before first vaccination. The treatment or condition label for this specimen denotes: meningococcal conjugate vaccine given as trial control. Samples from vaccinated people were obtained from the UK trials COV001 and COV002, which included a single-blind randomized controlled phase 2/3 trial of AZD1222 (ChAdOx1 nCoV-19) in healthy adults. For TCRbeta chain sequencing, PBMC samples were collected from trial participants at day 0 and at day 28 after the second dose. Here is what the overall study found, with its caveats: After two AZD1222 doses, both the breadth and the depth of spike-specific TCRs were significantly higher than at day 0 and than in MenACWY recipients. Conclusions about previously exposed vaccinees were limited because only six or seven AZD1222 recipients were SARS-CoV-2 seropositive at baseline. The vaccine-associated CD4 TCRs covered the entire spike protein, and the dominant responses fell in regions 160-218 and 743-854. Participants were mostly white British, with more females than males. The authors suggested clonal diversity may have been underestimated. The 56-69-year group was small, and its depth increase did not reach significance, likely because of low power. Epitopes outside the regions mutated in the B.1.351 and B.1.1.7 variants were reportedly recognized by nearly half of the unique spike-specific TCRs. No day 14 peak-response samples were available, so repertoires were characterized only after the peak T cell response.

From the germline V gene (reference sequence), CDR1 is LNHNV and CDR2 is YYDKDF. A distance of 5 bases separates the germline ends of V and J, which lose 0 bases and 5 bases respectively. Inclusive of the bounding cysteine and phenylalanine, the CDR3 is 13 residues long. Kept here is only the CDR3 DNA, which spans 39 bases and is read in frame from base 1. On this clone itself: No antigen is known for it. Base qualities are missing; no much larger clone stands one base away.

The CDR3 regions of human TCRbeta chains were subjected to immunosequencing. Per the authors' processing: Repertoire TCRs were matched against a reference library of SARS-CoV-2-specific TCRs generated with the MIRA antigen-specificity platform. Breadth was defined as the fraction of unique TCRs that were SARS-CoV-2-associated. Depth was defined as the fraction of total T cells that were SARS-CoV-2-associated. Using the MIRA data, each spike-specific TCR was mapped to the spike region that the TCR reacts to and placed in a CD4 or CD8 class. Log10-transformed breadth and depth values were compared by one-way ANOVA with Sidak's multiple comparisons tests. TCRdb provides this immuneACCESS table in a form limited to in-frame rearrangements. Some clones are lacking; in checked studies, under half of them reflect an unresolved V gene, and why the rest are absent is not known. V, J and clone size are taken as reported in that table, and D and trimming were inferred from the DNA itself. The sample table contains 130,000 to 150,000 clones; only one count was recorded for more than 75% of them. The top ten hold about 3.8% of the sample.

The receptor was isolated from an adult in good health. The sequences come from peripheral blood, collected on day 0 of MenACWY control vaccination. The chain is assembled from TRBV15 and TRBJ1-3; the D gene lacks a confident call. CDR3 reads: CATSRDLRNTIYF. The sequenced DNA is TGTGCCACCAGCAGAGATTTGCGAAACACCATATATTTT.